Below are 17 T cell receptor beta chains sequenced from a single sample in a study of human T cells and chemical hapten exposure. TCRdb reprocessed the 5' RACE reads with MiXCR, giving one entry per CDR3 protein. The table includes roughly 81,000 distinct CDR3 sequences, more than 7.5% detected once. Researchers extracted total RNA from unfractionated whole blood. The origin of the receptors is a male donor in good health.

This clonotype was recorded many times. The chain combines TRBV20-1 with TRBJ1-5; 8 positions match TRBD1. This CDR3 spans 14 amino acids. J gave up 0 bases and V 7 bases, and 5 bases lay outside the gene matches. Germline CDR1 is DFQATT and CDR2 is SNEGSKA (reference sequence). The CDR3 DNA is TGCAGTGTCGACAGGGGTGTTAGCAATCAGCCCCAGCATTTT. This codes for CSVDRGVSNQPQHF.

This clonotype was counted a few times. The DNA for the CDR3 is TGTGCCAGCAGCTCCCCGCAGTACTTC. Translating gives CASSSPQYF. This chain links TRBV5-8 with TRBJ2-7; D remains ambiguous. CDR3 length equals 9 residues. The germline CDR1 and CDR2 sequences are SGHTS and YDEGEE. The germline V and J ends were trimmed by 3 bases and 9 bases, with 4 bases remaining between them.

This clonotype was seen repeatedly, ten times or more. V gene TRBV6-2 or TRBV6-3 combines with J gene TRBJ2-1; D is uncertain. CDR1 and CDR2 from the germline V gene are MNHEY and SVGEGT. V gave up 2 bases and J gave up 6 bases, with 11 bases separating them. The CDR3 runs 14 residues. CDR3 residues: CASSYPVLSNEQFF. CDR3 nucleotide sequence: TGTGCCAGCAGTTACCCTGTCCTTTCCAATGAGCAGTTCTTC.

In the case of this clonotype: This may come from a read error, since a much larger clone is one base off. The chain carries TRBV3-1 and TRBJ2-7; maybe TRBD2 (6 bases). The germline V gene encodes CDR1 LGHDT and CDR2 YNNKEL (reference sequence). Trimming took 4 bases from V and 4 from J, leaving 20 bases between them. The CDR3 is 16 residues long. The CDR3, as DNA: TGTGCCAGCAGCCCTTGGTTGGTGACGGCGGGGTACGAGCAGTACTTC. The encoded protein is CASSPWLVTAGYEQYF.

This clonotype was found many times. V gene TRBV5-1 combines with J gene TRBJ1-2; D is possibly TRBD1 (5 bases). The CDR3 runs to 13 residues. V was trimmed by 4 bases and J by 2 bases, leaving 9 bases between them. The germline V gene has CDR1 SGHRS and CDR2 YFSETQ. CDR3 in amino acids: CASSTPGNYGYTF. CDR3 coding DNA: TGCGCCAGCAGCACCCCAGGGAACTATGGCTACACCTTC.

V gene TRBV6-5 combines with J gene TRBJ2-7, with D possibly called TRBD1 or TRBD2 (6 bases each). V dropped 8 bases and J dropped 6 bases, with 11 bases sitting between them. The CDR3 sequence is 11 residues long. Germline V gives CDR1 MNHEY, CDR2 SVGAGI. The CDR3 bases are TGTGCCAGCCTCAAGGGGGGCGAGCAGTACTTC. Encoded protein: CASLKGGEQYF.

This clonotype was picked up a small number of times. The chain recombines TRBV2 with TRBJ1-5; no reliable D call. This CDR3 has 15 residues. Germline loops: CDR1 SNHLY, CDR2 FYNNEI. V was trimmed by 3 bases and J by 2 bases, leaving 11 bases between them. CDR3 bases: TGTGCCAGCAGTGACCGGGTCGGGGGCAATCAGCCCCAGCATTTT. Translation gives CASSDRVGGNQPQHF.

There are a few counts of this clonotype. CDR3 nucleotides: TGTGCCAGCAGCCTCCAGCTGAACGAGCAGTACTTC. The encoded protein is CASSLQLNEQYF. The rearrangement joins TRBV3-1 to TRBJ2-7; unclear D gene. CDR3 size: 12 residues. Trimming left V 4 bases short and J 5 bases short, with 9 bases between. The V gene's germline CDR1 is LGHDT and CDR2 YNNKEL (reference sequence).

This clonotype came up a few times. The chain employs TRBV20-1 and TRBJ1-6; the match to TRBD1 covers 10 bases. The V and J ends lost 6 bases and 7 bases, in that order; junction bases with no gene match: 12. Looked up from germline, CDR1 is DFQATT and CDR2 is SNEGSKA (reference sequence). The CDR3 extends over 16 amino acids. The CDR3 reads CSAPPSGTGDNSPLHF. CDR3 sequence (DNA): TGCAGTGCCCCCCCGTCCGGGACAGGGGACAATTCACCCCTCCACTTT.

This clonotype was counted ten times or more. The chain uses TRBV29-1 and TRBJ2-7; perhaps D is TRBD1 or TRBD2 (5 bases each). This CDR3 comprises 13 residues. Between the trimmed V and J ends, which lost 2 bases and 5 bases, there was a span of 13 bases. Germline V gives CDR1 SQVTM, CDR2 ANQGSEA. CDR3 protein: CSVERDGANEQYF. DNA for the CDR3: TGCAGCGTTGAAAGGGACGGGGCTAACGAGCAGTACTTC.

This clonotype was observed a handful of times. V usage is TRBV6-6 and J usage is TRBJ1-2; D is unresolved. The CDR3 covers 15 residues. Trimming removed 4 bases from V and 4 bases from J, with 16 bases in between. Looked up from germline, CDR1 is MNHNY and CDR2 is SVGAGI (reference sequence). CDR3 sequence reads: CASSSKQRTPYGYTF. CDR3 DNA sequence: TGTGCCAGCAGTTCGAAACAGCGGACGCCCTATGGCTACACCTTC.

The chain has TRBV29-1 and TRBJ2-1; 12 positions agree with TRBD2. The J segment lost 0 bases and the V segment lost 5 bases, leaving 5 bases of the junction unmatched. Looked up from germline, CDR1 is SQVTM and CDR2 is ANQGSEA. The CDR3 contains 16 residues. The CDR3 DNA sequence: TGCAGCGTTCGGACTAGCGGGAAAAGCTCCTACAATGAGCAGTTCTTC. This translates into CSVRTSGKSSYNEQFF.

This clonotype occurred many times. The rearrangement joins TRBV19 to TRBJ2-3; 8 bases fit TRBD2. The CDR3 runs 16 residues. Germline CDR1 reads LNHDA; CDR2 reads SQIVND (reference sequence). Trimming removed 6 bases from V and 2 bases from J; junction bases left unmatched: 10. This CDR3 is CASSSQTSGNTDTQYF. The DNA of the CDR3 is TGTGCCAGTAGCTCCCAAACTAGCGGAAACACAGATACGCAGTATTTT.

This clonotype has a count of ten or more. This chain links TRBV9 with TRBJ2-5; D perhaps matches TRBD2 (6 bases). Trimming took 1 base from V and 2 from J, leaving 12 bases between them. Germline assignment: CDR1 SGDLS and CDR2 YYNGEE. This CDR3 spans 15 amino acids. CDR3 sequence: CASSVTPDYQETQYF. CDR3 DNA sequence: TGTGCCAGCAGCGTAACCCCGGACTATCAAGAGACCCAGTACTTC.

The chain links TRBV4-1 to TRBJ2-1, with no clear D. This CDR3 comprises 11 residues. Between the trimmed V and J ends, which lost 2 bases and 6 bases, there was a span of 2 bases. Germline V gene lookup returns CDR1 MGHRA and CDR2 YSYEKL. CDR3 in amino acids: CASSQFNEQFF. CDR3 coding DNA: TGCGCCAGCAGCCAATTCAATGAGCAGTTCTTC.

This clonotype was counted only a few times. V usage is TRBV29-1 and J usage is TRBJ1-2; perhaps TRBD1 as D (6 bases). This CDR3 comprises 12 residues. Germline loops: CDR1 SQVTM, CDR2 ANQGSEA. Trimming removed 7 bases from V and 2 bases from J, with 11 bases in between. The DNA for the CDR3 is TGCAGCGCGCAGGGGAAAAACTATGGCTACACCTTC. It specifies CSAQGKNYGYTF.

V usage is TRBV28 and J usage is TRBJ1-2, with D unclear. Trimming took 2 bases from V and 0 from J, leaving 7 bases between them. Germline values: CDR1 MDHEN, CDR2 SYDVKM. The CDR3 contains 14 residues. The CDR3 DNA follows: TGTGCCAGCAGTTTAGGCGGGGCTAACTATGGCTACACCTTC. Translation: CASSLGGANYGYTF.